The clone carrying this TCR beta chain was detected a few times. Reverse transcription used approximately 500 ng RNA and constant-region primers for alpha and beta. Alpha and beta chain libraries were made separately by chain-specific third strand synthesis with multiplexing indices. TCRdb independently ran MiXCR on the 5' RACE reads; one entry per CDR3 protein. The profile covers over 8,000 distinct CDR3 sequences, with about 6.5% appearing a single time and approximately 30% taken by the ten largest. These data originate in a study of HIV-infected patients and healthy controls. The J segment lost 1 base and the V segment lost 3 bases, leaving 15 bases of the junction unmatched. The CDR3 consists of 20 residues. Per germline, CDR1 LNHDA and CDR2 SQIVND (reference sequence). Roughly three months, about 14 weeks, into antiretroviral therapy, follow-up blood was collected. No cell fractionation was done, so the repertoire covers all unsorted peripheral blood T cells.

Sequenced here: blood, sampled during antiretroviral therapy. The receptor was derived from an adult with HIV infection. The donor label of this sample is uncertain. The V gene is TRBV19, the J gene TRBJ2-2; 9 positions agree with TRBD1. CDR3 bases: TGTGCCAGTAGTATGGGACAGGGCCCCAGACTTATCCTGAACACCGGGGAGCTGTTTTTT. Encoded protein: CASSMGQGPRLILNTGELFF.